The entry below describes one TCR beta chain. The antigen is undetermined. The data derive from a study of long-term antiretroviral therapy in people with HIV. Study-wide results and limits: The clones with expansion before ART were dominant in the repertoire at all time points.

Survey level was the resolution at which the v3.0 immunoSEQ assay ran. The assay was immunoSEQ multiplex PCR, and TCRdb's table has in-frame clones only and misses some. The sample yields about 37,000 clones, around four fifths seen once. V shed 1 base and J shed 2 bases, with 8 bases lying between them. The length of the CDR3 is 14 residues. Germline CDR1 and CDR2: SGHAT and FQNNGV. This rearrangement joins TRBV11-2 to TRBJ1-2, with D hard to call. The sequencing used unsorted PBMCs, collected 1 year after starting antiretroviral therapy. This sequence was found in a man aged 18 to 29 with HIV. The CDR3 here is CASSLVSRNYGYTF. The CDR3 DNA reads TGTGCCAGCAGCTTAGTAAGCAGAAACTATGGCTACACCTTC.